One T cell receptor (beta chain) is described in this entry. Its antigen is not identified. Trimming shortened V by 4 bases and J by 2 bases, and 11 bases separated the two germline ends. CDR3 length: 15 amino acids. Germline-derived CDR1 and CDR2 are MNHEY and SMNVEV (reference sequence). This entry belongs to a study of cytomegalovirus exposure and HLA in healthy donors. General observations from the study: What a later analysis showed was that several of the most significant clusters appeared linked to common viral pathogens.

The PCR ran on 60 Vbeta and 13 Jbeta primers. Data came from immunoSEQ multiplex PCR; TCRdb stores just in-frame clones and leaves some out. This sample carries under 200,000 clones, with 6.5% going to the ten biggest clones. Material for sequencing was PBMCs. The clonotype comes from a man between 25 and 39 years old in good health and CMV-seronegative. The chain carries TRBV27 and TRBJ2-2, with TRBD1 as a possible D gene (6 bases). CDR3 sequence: CASSWAGDNTGELFF. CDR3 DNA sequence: TGTGCCAGCAGTTGGGCAGGGGATAACACCGGGGAGCTGTTTTTT.